The TCR beta chain described here comes from a study of technical replicates of blood from a few donors (dated by TCRdb to the late 2010s). As for this clone: This receptor's antigen is unknown. No base-level quality is on record; no much larger clone is a single base apart.

Libraries came from the immunoSEQ multiplex PCR assay. TCRdb mirrors the immuneACCESS table, restricted to in-frame sequences. Some clones are absent from its copies; in checked studies, under half trace to an unresolved V gene, and the reason for the others is unknown. A total of tens of thousands of clones appear in this sample, 93% of them only once. The top ten clonotypes cover roughly 0.25% of the sample. Including the terminal cysteine and phenylalanine, the CDR3 comprises 13 residues. Of all the DNA, just the CDR3 is kept, 39 bases in frame from base 1. V loses 9 bases at its end and J loses 2 bases; junction bases beyond the gene matches: 5. In the germline V gene, CDR1 corresponds to MNHNS and CDR2 to SASEGT.

This receptor was taken from a human donor in good health. The source material was T cells isolated from PBMCs. The chain joins TRBV6-1 to TRBJ2-7; 9 central bases correspond to TRBD1. The DNA is as follows: TGTGCCAGACAGGGGGCGCTCACCTACGAGCAGTACTTC. Its amino acids are CARQGALTYEQYF.